The 30 T cell receptor beta chains below were found in one sample sequenced in a study of Graves' ophthalmopathy and Graves' hyperthyroidism. The TCR beta CDR3 regions underwent amplification from RNA transcripts. An initial RT-PCR round employing HTBI primers preceded a second-round multiplex PCR. TCRdb re-derived calls from the multiplex PCR reads in MiXCR, one entry per CDR3 protein. Among hundreds of thousands of distinct CDR3 sequences, roughly 41% were seen once, and the ten largest hold around 3%. Sequencing used peripheral blood. These receptors all come from an adult man with Graves' ophthalmopathy.

The CDR3 DNA is TGTGCCAGCAGCAAAGGAAGGGAGGACTCTTTGATCGGCTACCACGAGCAGTACTTC. Protein product: CASSKGREDSLIGYHEQYF. The chain combines TRBV7-3 with TRBJ2-7; possible D gene TRBD2, 6 bases. The CDR3 is made up of 19 amino acids. Germline V gives CDR1 SGHTA, CDR2 FQGTGA. V dropped 5 bases and J dropped 5 bases, with 31 bases sitting between them.

This clonotype was observed many times. The gene calls are TRBV2 and TRBJ1-2, with D possibly TRBD1 on 5 matching bases. V was cut by 1 base and J by 2 bases, with 8 bases left in between. The CDR3 totals 14 residues. The germline gives CDR1 SNHLY, CDR2 FYNNEI. In DNA form, the CDR3 reads TGTGCCAGCAGTGAAGTAGGGACGAACTATGGCTACACCTTC. Translated, it gives CASSEVGTNYGYTF.

This clonotype was recorded at least ten times. The chain has TRBV7-8 and TRBJ2-7; D possibly matches TRBD1 or TRBD2 (5 bases each). This CDR3 has 14 residues. Germline CDR1 and CDR2: SGHVS and FQNEAQ. V was cut by 2 bases and J by 6 bases, with 14 bases left in between. The CDR3 is CASSLLGRAPEQYF. The CDR3 nucleotides read TGTGCCAGCAGCTTATTGGGGCGGGCCCCCGAGCAGTACTTC.

Turning to this clonotype: It may be a read error: a sequence one base away is much more abundant. The chain has TRBV7-2 and TRBJ2-2, with D maybe TRBD1 (6 bases). From germline, CDR1 is SGHTA and CDR2 FQGNSA. This CDR3 is 15 amino acids long. CDR3 in amino acids: CAGSFGQTSTGELFF. As DNA, the CDR3 is TGTGCCGGCAGCTTCGGACAGACGAGCACCGGGGAGCTGTTTTTT. The whole variable domain, filled in from reference TRBV7-2 and TRBJ2-2, reads GAGVSQSPSNKVTEKGKDVELRCDPISGHTALYWYRQSLGQGLEFLIYFQGNSAPDKSGLPSDRFSAERTGGSVSTLTIQRTQQEDSAVYLCAGSFGQTSTGELFFGEGSRLTVL.

A remark on this clonotype: With a much larger clone just one base away, this may be a read error. The rearrangement links TRBV12-3 or TRBV12-4 to TRBJ2-7; no definite D call. CDR3 length: 15 residues. Trimming took off 8 bases at V and 1 base at J, with 18 bases between the two ends. This chain's CDR3 is CASGPPETVSYEQYF. The CDR3 nucleotides are TGTGCCAGCGGTCCGCCCGAGACGGTTTCCTACGAGCAGTACTTC.

The gene calls are TRBV10-3 and TRBJ2-5; 7 positions agree with TRBD1. Germline CDR1 and CDR2: ENHRY and SYGVKD. CDR3 length equals 13 residues. The CDR3 DNA follows: TGTGCAAACCGGCTGACAGGGAAAGAGACCCAGTACTTC. Its translation is CANRLTGKETQYF.

As DNA, the CDR3 is TGTGCCAGCAGTTACAGGGCTGAAGAGATCTCCTACGAGCAGTACTTC. It translates to CASSYRAEEISYEQYF. J is TRBJ2-7 and V is TRBV11-1; D possibly corresponds to TRBD1 (6 bases). Germline V gene sequence: CDR1 SGHAT, CDR2 FQDESV (reference sequence). The CDR3 is 16 residues long. Between the trimmed V and J ends, which lost 6 bases and 0 bases, there was a span of 18 bases.

V and J are TRBV2 and TRBJ1-6; 11 bases are shared with TRBD1. Trimming removed 8 bases from V and 4 bases from J; junction bases left unmatched: 10. Germline V gene sequence: CDR1 SNHLY, CDR2 FYNNEI. The CDR3 is 17 residues long. The CDR3 loop reads CASEQDGTGGYNSPLHF. The CDR3 DNA sequence: TGTGCCAGCGAGCAGGACGGGACAGGGGGATATAATTCACCCCTCCACTTT.

The chain carries TRBV9 and TRBJ1-5; 7 bases are a match to TRBD1. Germline loops: CDR1 SGDLS, CDR2 YYNGEE. The CDR3 has 11 residues. The CDR3 loop is CPNRGGQPQHF. The CDR3 coding sequence is TGTCCCAACAGGGGCGGGCAGCCCCAGCATTTT.

A note on this clonotype: Here the CDR3 omits its conserved ending phenylalanine or tryptophan, so a read error is the likely source. The rearrangement links TRBV29-1 to TRBJ1-5, with a tentative D call TRBD1 (5 bases). The CDR3 consists of 16 residues. Germline V CDR1 and CDR2: SQVTM, ANQGSEA. V was shortened by 6 bases and J by 5 bases, with 23 bases between the two germline ends. CDR3 protein: CSVTQRAGSKHQPQHL. CDR3 in DNA: TGCAGCGTAACACAGCGGGCAGGGAGTAAGCATCAGCCCCAGCATCTT.

This chain connects TRBV6-2 or TRBV6-3 to TRBJ1-1; D ambiguous. The germline V gene encodes CDR1 MNHEY and CDR2 SVGEGT. V was pared by 2 bases and J by 3 bases, with 7 bases between. This CDR3 is built from 13 residues. The CDR3 here is CASSYEGYTEAFF. The CDR3 nucleotides read TGTGCCAGCAGTTACGAGGGATACACTGAAGCTTTCTTT.

In its sample, this clonotype was seen many times. This chain connects TRBV9 to TRBJ1-1, with D uncertain. The V gene lost 4 bases and the J gene lost 1 base, with 8 bases spanning the gap. Germline values: CDR1 SGDLS, CDR2 YYNGEE. The CDR3 contains 13 residues. In DNA, the CDR3 is TGTGCCAGCAGCAGCAGTGAGAACACTGAAGCTTTCTTT. Translating gives CASSSSENTEAFF. Using reference TRBV9 and TRBJ1-1 for the parts outside the CDR3, the full variable domain is DSGVTQTPKHLITATGQRVTLRCSPRSGDLSVYWYQQSLDQGLQFLIQYYNGEERAKGNILERFSAQQFPDLHSELNLSSLELGDSALYFCASSSSENTEAFFGQGTRLTVV.

Note on this clonotype: A much larger clone differs from this one at a single base, so this may be a read error. V usage is TRBV19 and J usage is TRBJ1-1, with 9 nucleotides matching TRBD1. With V trimmed by 6 bases and J by 1 base, 3 bases remained unmatched. The CDR3 is 14 amino acids. Germline V gene sequence: CDR1 LNHDA, CDR2 SQIVND (reference sequence). CDR3 loop: CASRPGQGNTEAFF. The CDR3 bases are TGTGCCAGTAGACCGGGACAGGGGAACACTGAAGCTTTCTTT.

This clonotype turned up a few times. V gene TRBV27 combines with J gene TRBJ2-7; D gene ambiguous. V lost 5 bases to trimming and J lost 5 bases, with 13 bases between them. There are 13 residues in the CDR3. Germline V CDR1 and CDR2: MNHEY, SMNVEV (reference sequence). The CDR3 here is CASSPHPADEQYF. The CDR3 region has the DNA TGTGCCAGCAGTCCCCACCCCGCGGACGAGCAGTACTTC.

J is TRBJ1-2 and V is TRBV29-1; TRBD1 agrees at 9 bases. Germline V gene sequence: CDR1 SQVTM, CDR2 ANQGSEA. CDR3 length: 13 amino acids. V shed 3 bases and J 8 bases; nucleotides not matched to a gene: 7. The chain's CDR3 is CSVDPRTGDGYTF. The CDR3 nucleotides read TGCAGCGTTGACCCACGGACAGGGGACGGCTACACCTTC.

The chain is built from TRBV9 and TRBJ1-4, with 10 bases that match TRBD1. With V trimmed by 3 bases and J by 6 bases, 2 bases remained unmatched. This CDR3 spans 14 amino acids. CDR1 is SGDLS, CDR2 YYNGEE, per germline. DNA for the CDR3: TGTGCCAGCAGCGCGGGACAGGGGTATGAAAAACTGTTTTTT. Its protein is CASSAGQGYEKLFF.

This clonotype came up many times. This rearrangement joins TRBV7-9 to TRBJ2-5; no clear D gene. Trimming took off 8 bases at V and 2 bases at J, with 12 bases between the two ends. CDR3 size: 13 residues. CDR1 is SEHNR, CDR2 FQNEAQ, per germline (reference sequence). The CDR3 bases are TGTGCCAGCGACTGGGAAACGCAAGAGACCCAGTACTTC. Amino acid sequence: CASDWETQETQYF.

The chain is built from TRBV7-3 and TRBJ2-2, with unresolved D. Germline V gives CDR1 SGHTA, CDR2 FQGTGA. This CDR3 region has 17 residues. Trimming removed 0 bases at V and 0 bases at J, with 11 bases between. As DNA, the CDR3 is TGTGCCAGCAGCTTAACAGGCGGCGGAGCGAACACCGGGGAGCTGTTTTTT. Its protein product is CASSLTGGGANTGELFF.

This clonotype has a handful of counts. This sequence joins TRBV10-3 and TRBJ1-1, with D unresolved. The CDR3 is 13 amino acids. The V and J ends lost 10 bases and 3 bases respectively, with 15 bases between them. Germline CDR1 is ENHRY and CDR2 is SYGVKD. As DNA, the CDR3 is TGTGCCAGTCCTTTCGGAAGGGACACTGAAGCTTTCTTT. Residues: CASPFGRDTEAFF.

This chain connects TRBV4-2 to TRBJ2-7; TRBD1 matches at 8 bases. The germline CDR1 and CDR2 sequences are LGHNA and YNFKEQ. CDR3 length: 15 residues. The V segment lost 5 bases and the J segment 5 bases; nucleotides outside the gene matches: 11. The CDR3 DNA reads as TGTGCCAGCAGCTTTTCAGACAGGGGTGGCCACGAGCAGTACTTC. It yields the protein CASSFSDRGGHEQYF.

V and J are TRBV6-1 and TRBJ1-2, with D tentatively TRBD1 (6 bases). Germline V CDR1 and CDR2: MNHNS, SASEGT. The germline V and J ends were trimmed by 5 bases and 6 bases, with 13 bases remaining between them. CDR3 size: 13 residues. The CDR3 sequence: CASSYLGADGYTF. For the CDR3, the DNA is TGTGCCAGCAGTTACCTGGGGGCAGATGGCTACACCTTC.

The chain employs TRBV9 and TRBJ1-2; 8 nucleotides line up with TRBD1. Germline CDR1 SGDLS, CDR2 YYNGEE. CDR3 length: 13 residues. With 4 bases clipped from V and 8 bases from J, the junction kept 7 bases outside the gene matches. The CDR3 sequence: CASSFGTGLGYTF. DNA for the CDR3: TGTGCCAGCAGCTTCGGGACAGGATTAGGCTACACCTTC.

The count of this clonotype is one. This chain connects TRBV11-2 to TRBJ2-7, with D hard to call. TRBJ2-1 matches the DNA end more closely, so the J call is doubtful. The CDR3 has 12 residues. The germline V gene encodes CDR1 SGHAT and CDR2 FQNNGV. The CDR3 sequence: CASSLGPNEQFF. The CDR3 DNA reads as TGTGCCAGCAGCCTCGGACCCAATGAGCAGTTCTTC.

The chain joins TRBV6-1 to TRBJ1-5; TRBD1 matches 7 bases. In germline, CDR1 is MNHNS, CDR2 SASEGT. This CDR3 is built from 13 residues. J was trimmed by 5 bases and V by 7 bases; bases with no gene match: 5. The CDR3 coding sequence is TGTGCCAGCAAACAGGGGTTTTATCAGCCCCAGCATTTT. Its protein product is CASKQGFYQPQHF.

The chain carries TRBV5-6 and TRBJ2-2, with unresolved D. Germline V gene lookup returns CDR1 SGHDT and CDR2 YYEEEE. The CDR3 extends over 13 amino acids. The ends were cut back, 4 bases at V and 6 bases at J, with 10 bases in the middle. The CDR3 spells CASSLTNAGELFF. Here the CDR3 DNA reads TGTGCCAGCAGCCTAACAAACGCCGGGGAGCTGTTTTTT.

The chain links TRBV9 to TRBJ1-1; D gene uncertain. Trimming removed 0 bases from V and 4 bases from J, with 7 bases in between. CDR3 length: 13 residues. From germline, CDR1 is SGDLS and CDR2 YYNGEE. CDR3 protein: CASSVELTTEAFF. Written as DNA, the CDR3 is TGTGCCAGCAGCGTAGAGTTAACCACTGAAGCTTTCTTT. Complete variable domain (other parts from reference TRBV9 and TRBJ1-1): DSGVTQTPKHLITATGQRVTLRCSPRSGDLSVYWYQQSLDQGLQFLIQYYNGEERAKGNILERFSAQQFPDLHSELNLSSLELGDSALYFCASSVELTTEAFFGQGTRLTVV.

Concerning this clonotype itself: A much larger clone sits a single nucleotide away, making a read error possible. The chain is built from TRBV7-2 and TRBJ1-4; the match to TRBD1 covers 7 bases. The CDR3 totals 15 residues. V lost 5 bases and J lost 0; bases outside the gene matches: 3. Germline-derived CDR1 and CDR2 are SGHTA and FQGNSA. CDR3 sequence: CASSVGQTTNEKLFF. CDR3 in DNA: TGTGCCAGCAGCGTGGGACAGACAACTAATGAAAAACTGTTTTTT. Full variable domain (rest looked up from reference TRBV7-2 and TRBJ1-4): GAGVSQSPSNKVTEKGKDVELRCDPISGHTALYWYRQSLGQGLEFLIYFQGNSAPDKSGLPSDRFSAERTGGSVSTLTIQRTQQEDSAVYLCASSVGQTTNEKLFFGSGTQLSVL.

This clonotype was recorded at least ten times. V usage is TRBV24-1 and J usage is TRBJ1-5; D gene uncertain. V was shortened by 5 bases and J by 4 bases, with 5 bases between the two germline ends. CDR1 is KGHDR and CDR2 is SFDVKD in the germline V gene. The length of the CDR3 is 12 residues. CDR3 sequence (DNA): TGTGCCACCAGTGTCGCTAATCAGCCCCAGCATTTT. This gives the protein CATSVANQPQHF.

This clonotype showed up many times. V usage is TRBV5-1 and J usage is TRBJ2-6; TRBD2 might be the D (6 bases). V was cut by 4 bases and J by 2 bases, with 19 bases left in between. Germline values: CDR1 SGHRS, CDR2 YFSETQ. This CDR3 has 18 amino acids. CDR3 loop: CASSPMGGETAGANVLTF. DNA of the CDR3: TGCGCCAGCAGCCCGATGGGCGGGGAGACGGCTGGGGCCAACGTCCTGACTTTC.

This clonotype was detected only a few times. V and J are TRBV6-6 and TRBJ2-7, with D perhaps matching TRBD2 (6 bases). Trimming shortened V by 4 bases and J by 2 bases, and 15 bases separated the two germline ends. Germline CDR1 reads MNHNY; CDR2 reads SVGAGI (reference sequence). This CDR3 is built from 15 residues. The CDR3 DNA sequence: TGTGCCAGCAGTTCCTACGGACTAAACGCCTACGAGCAGTACTTC. This translates into CASSSYGLNAYEQYF.